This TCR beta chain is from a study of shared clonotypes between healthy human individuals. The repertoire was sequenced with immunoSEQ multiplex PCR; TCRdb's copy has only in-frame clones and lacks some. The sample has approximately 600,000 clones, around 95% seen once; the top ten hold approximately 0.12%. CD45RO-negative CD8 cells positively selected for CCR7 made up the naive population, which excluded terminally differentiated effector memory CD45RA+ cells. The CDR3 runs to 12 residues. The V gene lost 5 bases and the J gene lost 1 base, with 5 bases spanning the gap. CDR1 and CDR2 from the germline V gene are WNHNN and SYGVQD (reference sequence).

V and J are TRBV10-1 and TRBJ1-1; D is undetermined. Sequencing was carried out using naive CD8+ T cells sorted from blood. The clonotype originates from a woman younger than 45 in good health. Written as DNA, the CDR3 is TGCGCCAGCAGTTTTTCGAACACTGAAGCTTTCTTT. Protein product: CASSFSNTEAFF.